The 24 T cell receptor beta chains listed next were all sequenced from one sample in a study of identical twins. TCRdb ran MiXCR on the 5' RACE reads and lists one entry per CDR3 protein. The table includes roughly 630,000 distinct CDR3 sequences, around 7.4% detected once. The sample was also reused in another study, on yellow fever vaccine responses in identical twins.

The sample comprised PBMCs. The receptors derive from a young woman in good health.

This clonotype was seen many times. V usage is TRBV7-9 and J usage is TRBJ1-5, with D possibly matching TRBD1 (6 bases). Between the trimmed V and J ends, which lost 4 bases and 4 bases, there was a span of 11 bases. The CDR3 covers 14 residues. The germline V gene encodes CDR1 SEHNR and CDR2 FQNEAQ (reference sequence). CDR3 in amino acids: CASSSGTSNQPQHF. In DNA form, the CDR3 reads TGTGCCAGCAGCTCAGGGACATCAAATCAGCCCCAGCATTTT.

This clonotype was seen repeatedly, ten times or more. This sequence joins TRBV6-1 and TRBJ2-2; a weak D match, TRBD1 (5 bases). The V gene's germline CDR1 is MNHNS and CDR2 SASEGT. This CDR3 is built from 13 residues. V lost 6 bases, J lost 9 bases, and 14 bases lay in between. CDR3 residues: CASRPSGIRELFF. CDR3 DNA: TGTGCCAGCAGACCCTCAGGGATCCGGGAGCTGTTTTTT.

This clonotype was found many times. The V call is TRBV12-3 or TRBV12-4, the J call TRBJ2-3; 9 nucleotides match TRBD2. The CDR3 runs 15 residues. Trimming took 2 bases from V and 5 from J; bases not matched to a gene: 5. Here the CDR3 reads CASSLIAGVGDTQYF. In nucleotides, the CDR3 is TGTGCCAGCAGTTTAATAGCGGGAGTAGGAGATACGCAGTATTTT.

This clonotype was seen many times. The chain has TRBV12-3 or TRBV12-4 and TRBJ2-7; 7 bases agree with TRBD1. V trimming: 6 bases; J trimming: 6 bases; junction bases outside the gene matches: 5. CDR3 length: 12 amino acids. CDR3 region: CASRTTGSEQYF. The DNA for the CDR3 is TGTGCCAGCAGAACGACAGGGTCCGAGCAGTACTTC.

This clonotype came up many times. The chain joins TRBV5-1 to TRBJ2-2; no reliable D call. The length of the CDR3 is 13 residues. Germline lookup yields CDR1 SGHRS and CDR2 YFSETQ. Trimming took off 4 bases at V and 4 bases at J, with 8 bases between the two ends. CDR3 sequence reads: CASSLGVTGELFF. Written as DNA, the CDR3 is TGCGCCAGCAGCCTTGGGGTCACCGGGGAGCTGTTTTTT.

This clonotype was observed at least ten times. The gene calls are TRBV5-1 and TRBJ2-4; 11 positions match TRBD1. The germline V gene has CDR1 SGHRS and CDR2 YFSETQ. V dropped 4 bases and J dropped 8; count of bases not matched to a gene: 8. There are 15 residues in the CDR3. In nucleotides, the CDR3 is TGCGCCAGCAGCCCCTCCGGGACAGGGGGACACATTCAGTACTTC. Translated, it gives CASSPSGTGGHIQYF.

The chain carries TRBV5-1 and TRBJ2-1; 12 bases agree with TRBD2. The CDR3 contains 15 residues. With 4 bases clipped from V and 8 bases from J, the junction kept 7 bases outside the gene matches. Germline CDR1 reads SGHRS; CDR2 reads YFSETQ. DNA for the CDR3: TGCGCCAGCAGCCCGGGACTAGCGGGCCGGGATGAGCAGTTCTTC. Translation: CASSPGLAGRDEQFF.

In this sample, this clonotype turned up many times. The chain couples TRBV29-1 to TRBJ2-2; TRBD2 is a possible D gene (5 bases). With 1 base removed from V and 2 bases from J, the gap between germline ends came to 8 bases. Per germline, CDR1 SQVTM and CDR2 ANQGSEA. This CDR3 contains 14 residues. CDR3 in DNA: TGCAGCGTTGAAGGTCGGGGTAACACCGGGGAGCTGTTTTTT. Its translation: CSVEGRGNTGELFF.

This clonotype occurred many times. This chain joins TRBV5-1 and TRBJ2-7, with D possibly TRBD1 on 6 matching bases. Germline loops: CDR1 SGHRS, CDR2 YFSETQ. V was trimmed by 10 bases and J by 0 bases, leaving 14 bases between them. CDR3 size: 13 residues. The CDR3 coding sequence is TGCGCCTCCGCCGGGGACATCTCCTACGAGCAGTACTTC. Its translation is CASAGDISYEQYF.

This chain connects TRBV2 to TRBJ2-7; 8 bases agree with TRBD1. The germline gives CDR1 SNHLY, CDR2 FYNNEI. J lost 2 bases, V lost 4 bases, and 4 bases had no gene match. This CDR3 has 14 residues. CDR3 sequence (DNA): TGTGCCAGCAGTGGACAGGGGAGAACCTACGAGCAGTACTTC. Protein product: CASSGQGRTYEQYF.

This clonotype has more than one count but fewer than ten. The chain carries TRBV20-1 and TRBJ1-1; D unresolved. Trimming removed 2 bases from V and 4 bases from J, with 5 bases in between. Germline lookup yields CDR1 DFQATT and CDR2 SNEGSKA (reference sequence). This CDR3 comprises 11 residues. The CDR3 DNA follows: TGCAGTGCTAGACCGGGCACTGAAGCTTTCTTT. It yields the protein CSARPGTEAFF.

This clonotype appeared many times. V usage is TRBV4-2 and J usage is TRBJ2-2, with D perhaps given as TRBD1 or TRBD2 (6 bases each). V lost 0 bases, J lost 4 bases, and 9 bases lay in between. The CDR3 spans 15 residues. Germline V gene lookup returns CDR1 LGHNA and CDR2 YNFKEQ. The CDR3 region is CASSQEEGGTGELFF. CDR3 sequence (DNA): TGTGCCAGCAGCCAAGAGGAGGGGGGCACCGGGGAGCTGTTTTTT.

Here the CDR3 reads CASSPGLLLAKNIQYF. The CDR3 DNA is TGTGCCAGCAGTCCCGGACTTTTATTAGCCAAAAACATTCAGTACTTC. The chain carries TRBV6-1 and TRBJ2-4; weak D call: TRBD2 (5 bases). Trimming took 5 bases from V and 0 from J, leaving 14 bases between them. Germline V lookup: CDR1 MNHNS, CDR2 SASEGT. The CDR3 runs 16 residues.

At least ten counts were recorded for this clonotype. The gene calls are TRBV2 and TRBJ1-2; 7 positions agree with TRBD1. This CDR3 contains 11 residues. V was pared by 10 bases and J by 7 bases, with 6 bases of the junction left unmatched. Germline V CDR1 and CDR2: SNHLY, FYNNEI. CDR3 region: CAKTGTGGYTF. The CDR3 DNA is TGTGCCAAGACAGGGACCGGTGGCTACACCTTC.

This clonotype was counted a few times. The chain links TRBV20-1 to TRBJ2-3; 7 bases agree with TRBD2. Germline loops: CDR1 DFQATT, CDR2 SNEGSKA (reference sequence). This CDR3 comprises 15 residues. V shed 1 base, J shed 2 bases, and the junction held 6 bases outside the gene matches. CDR3 amino acids: CSARVEGDYTDTQYF. The CDR3 region has the DNA TGCAGTGCTAGAGTGGAAGGGGACTACACAGATACGCAGTATTTT.

The rearrangement joins TRBV4-1 to TRBJ1-2, with D unresolved. From germline, CDR1 is MGHRA and CDR2 YSYEKL. CDR3 length equals 13 residues. The V gene lost 1 base and the J gene lost 7 bases, with 10 bases spanning the gap. CDR3 DNA: TGCGCCAGCAGCCAAGTTCCGTTTCCTGGCTACACCTTC. Protein product: CASSQVPFPGYTF.

The chain recombines TRBV28 with TRBJ2-1; 11 nucleotides line up with TRBD2. CDR1 and CDR2 (germline): MDHEN, SYDVKM. CDR3 length equals 17 residues. The ends lost 3 bases at V and 1 base at J; junction bases unmatched: 5. CDR3 protein: CASSLGLAAISYNEQFF. The CDR3 DNA sequence: TGTGCCAGCAGTTTGGGACTAGCGGCAATATCCTACAATGAGCAGTTCTTC.

The CDR3 is CASRGLAGFSYNEQFF. The CDR3 DNA reads as TGCGCCAGCAGAGGACTAGCGGGGTTTTCCTACAATGAGCAGTTCTTC. The rearrangement uses TRBV5-1 and TRBJ2-1; 12 bases are shared with TRBD2. From germline, CDR1 is SGHRS and CDR2 YFSETQ. V was pared by 5 bases and J by 1 base, with 4 bases of the junction left unmatched. The CDR3 extends over 16 amino acids.

V usage is TRBV10-2 and J usage is TRBJ2-7, with D maybe TRBD2 (6 bases). The germline gives CDR1 WSHSY, CDR2 SAAADI. V dropped 9 bases and J dropped 1 base, with 13 bases sitting between them. The CDR3 contains 13 residues. CDR3 sequence reads: CASRLGGSYEQYF. CDR3 DNA: TGCGCCAGTAGACTAGGAGGGTCCTACGAGCAGTACTTC.

This clonotype was found many times. The chain carries TRBV29-1 and TRBJ2-3; 11 bases agree with TRBD2. V dropped 1 base and J dropped 6; count of bases not matched to a gene: 6. This CDR3 comprises 15 residues. Germline CDR1 and CDR2: SQVTM and ANQGSEA. In DNA form, the CDR3 reads TGCAGCGTTGAAGGGCCGACTAGCGGGACGGATACGCAGTATTTT. Protein sequence: CSVEGPTSGTDTQYF.

This chain connects TRBV5-5 to TRBJ2-5; a weak D match, TRBD1 (6 bases). The CDR3 spans 17 residues. The germline V and J ends were trimmed by 0 bases and 0 bases, with 15 bases remaining between them. Germline loops: CDR1 SGHKS, CDR2 YYEKEE (reference sequence). CDR3 sequence (DNA): TGTGCCAGCAGCTTGGCGGGGCGAACAGGGTACCAAGAGACCCAGTACTTC. Protein product: CASSLAGRTGYQETQYF.

This clonotype was observed a handful of times. The chain combines TRBV5-5 with TRBJ1-1, with D unclear. Between the trimmed V and J ends, which lost 3 bases and 2 bases, there was a span of 14 bases. There are 15 residues in the CDR3. CDR1 and CDR2 from the germline V gene are SGHKS and YYEKEE (reference sequence). CDR3 coding DNA: TGTGCCAGCAGCTCCAGCCTATTTACTAACACTGAAGCTTTCTTT. The encoded protein is CASSSSLFTNTEAFF.

The rearrangement joins TRBV2 to TRBJ2-2; 11 bases align to TRBD2. This CDR3 contains 16 residues. The V and J ends lost 5 bases and 5 bases, in that order; junction bases with no gene match: 7. The germline CDR1 and CDR2 sequences are SNHLY and FYNNEI. The CDR3 region has the DNA TGTGCCAGCAGTAGTAGCGGGAGGGCCCGAACCGGGGAGCTGTTTTTT. Residues: CASSSSGRARTGELFF.

This clonotype was detected a few times. V and J are TRBV5-6 and TRBJ2-2, with no clear D. This CDR3 has 18 residues. Germline lookup yields CDR1 SGHDT and CDR2 YYEEEE. Trimming pared 0 bases from V and 2 bases from J, leaving 17 bases between. For the CDR3, the DNA is TGTGCCAGCAGCTTGGAGGGCTACGTACGATCAAACACCGGGGAGCTGTTTTTT. This encodes CASSLEGYVRSNTGELFF.